This T cell receptor beta chain was captured by sequencing in a study of T cells in Graves' hyperthyroidism and ophthalmopathy. Patients were excluded for uncontrolled infection, other autoimmune disease, pregnancy or lactation. Orbital computed tomography, thyroid ultrasound, serum thyroxine and TRAb, and clinical symptoms together informed the diagnoses. Source material for PBMCs was 10 ml fresh peripheral blood. Study outcomes and limitations: Expanded thyroid clonotypes (above 0.001) were mostly also found in blood.

This clonotype was counted ten times or more. Its antigen is still unknown. RNA transcripts yielded amplified TCR beta CDR3 regions. First-round RT-PCR with HTBI primers amplified the TCR CDR3 region. TCRdb reanalysed the multiplex PCR reads using MiXCR and keeps one entry per CDR3 protein. The sample includes fewer than 700,000 distinct CDR3 sequences, around 15% of them seen just once. Trimming removed 5 bases from V and 5 bases from J, with 12 bases in between. CDR1 is SGHTA, CDR2 FQGTGA, per germline. The CDR3 is made up of 14 amino acids. Input material: blood. The chain has TRBV7-3 and TRBJ2-2; no clear D gene. This receptor was obtained from a woman aged 30 to 39 with Graves' hyperthyroidism. The CDR3 is CASSPKTFTGELFF. CDR3 coding DNA: TGTGCCAGCAGCCCAAAGACATTTACCGGGGAGCTGTTTTTT.